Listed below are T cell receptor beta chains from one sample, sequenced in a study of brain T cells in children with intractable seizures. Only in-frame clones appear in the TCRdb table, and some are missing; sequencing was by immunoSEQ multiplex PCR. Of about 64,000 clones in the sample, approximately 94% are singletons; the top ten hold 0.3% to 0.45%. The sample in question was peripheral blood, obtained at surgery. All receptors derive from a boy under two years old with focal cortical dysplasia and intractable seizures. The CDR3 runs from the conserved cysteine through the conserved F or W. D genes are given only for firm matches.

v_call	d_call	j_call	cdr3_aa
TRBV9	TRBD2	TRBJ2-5	CASSVGTSGGQETQYF
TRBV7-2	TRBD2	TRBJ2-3	CASSLVGLAGGDTQYF
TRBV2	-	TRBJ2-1	CASSFGSPQAYFF
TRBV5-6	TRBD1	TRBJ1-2	CASSPALGTGNYGYTF
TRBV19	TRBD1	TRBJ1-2	CASATQGAVPYGYTF
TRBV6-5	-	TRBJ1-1	CASSYRRELRLFF
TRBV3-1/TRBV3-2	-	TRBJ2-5	CASAWGPETQYF
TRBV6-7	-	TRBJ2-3	CASSFSTDTQYF
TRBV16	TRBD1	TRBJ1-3	CASSQGQGHGNTIYF
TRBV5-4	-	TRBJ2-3	CASSSSHLLGALTDTQYF
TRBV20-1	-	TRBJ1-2	CSASRRAGYTF
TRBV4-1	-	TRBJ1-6	CASSQPTRSPLHF
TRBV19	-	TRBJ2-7	CASSIDSDTYEQYF
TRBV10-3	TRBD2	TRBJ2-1	CAISDKGGRSEQFF
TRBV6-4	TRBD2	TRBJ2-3	CASSDSSGGGDTQYF
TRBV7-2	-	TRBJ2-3	CASSPMRRDFGNTQYF
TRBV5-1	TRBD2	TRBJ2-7	CASSLVGLATFFSYEQYF
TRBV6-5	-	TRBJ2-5	CASSYRGARSETQYF
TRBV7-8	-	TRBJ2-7	CASSLKGSYEQYF
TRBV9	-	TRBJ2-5	CASSGMGPNEETQYF
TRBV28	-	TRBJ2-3	CASSLSPQYDSTDTQYF
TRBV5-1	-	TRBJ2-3	CASRFWESGSTDTQYF
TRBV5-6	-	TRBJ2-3	CASSPGATTDTQYF
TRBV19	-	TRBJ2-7	CASSLPERVSYEQYF
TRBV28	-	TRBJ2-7	CASTLPGTYYEQYF
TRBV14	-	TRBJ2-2	CASSLLMDHRPGGELFF